The entry below describes one T cell receptor (beta chain). Its matching antigen is unknown. Germline V gives CDR1 SNHLY, CDR2 FYNNEI. The CDR3 loop spans 17 amino acids. Trimming left V 8 bases short and J 5 bases short, with 27 bases between. Only in-frame clones appear in the TCRdb table, and some are missing; sequencing was by immunoSEQ multiplex PCR. The data hold more than 20,000 clones, with approximately 88% observed a single time. The data are from a study of OX40 agonist ivuxolimab in advanced cancers. Study-wide context: The patients got ivuxolimab, which is an agonistic anti-OX40 (CD134) antibody.

Whole-study findings and limits: A proportion of nonresponders additionally exhibited low normalized T-cell clonal expansion.

The TCR was taken from an adult with an advanced solid tumor such as melanoma, head and neck, liver or kidney cancer. The source material was CD4+ or CD8+ T cells sorted from blood, sampled in a trial of the OX40 agonist ivuxolimab. The V gene is TRBV2, the J gene TRBJ2-5; D is possibly TRBD1 (6 bases). The DNA for the CDR3 is TGTGCCAGCCAGGACAGTAGGGTCTCTTCGCGTCAGGAGACCCAGTACTTC. Translated: CASQDSRVSSRQETQYF.